This passage covers 24 T cell receptor beta chains from one sample sequenced in a study of T-cell memory formation after mild COVID-19. TCRdb called the 5' RACE reads again in MiXCR, with one record for every CDR3 protein. This table has roughly 600,000 distinct CDR3 sequences, about a sixth appearing once. Sequenced sample: PBMCs or a T cell subset sorted from them (not recorded which). Every receptor here comes from an adult woman who had mild COVID-19 (a few samples of this study predate the infection). Cell type and time point are not known.

This clonotype showed up just a few times. V gene TRBV5-6 combines with J gene TRBJ1-5; D perhaps matches TRBD1 (6 bases). The CDR3 is made up of 14 amino acids. The germline gives CDR1 SGHDT, CDR2 YYEEEE. Trimming removed 4 bases at V and 1 base at J, with 9 bases between. CDR3 region: CASSQTGSNQPQHF. The CDR3, as DNA: TGTGCCAGCAGCCAGACAGGAAGCAATCAGCCCCAGCATTTT.

A few counts support this clonotype. The V and J genes are TRBV19 and TRBJ2-3; 12 nucleotides match TRBD2. Unmatched junction bases numbered 4, after V lost 5 bases and J lost 1 base. The germline V gene has CDR1 LNHDA and CDR2 SQIVND (reference sequence). The CDR3 is 16 residues long. CDR3 amino acids: CASSFRTSGGTDTQYF. In DNA, the CDR3 is TGTGCCAGTAGTTTCCGGACTAGCGGGGGCACAGATACGCAGTATTTT.

The chain links TRBV3-1 to TRBJ2-5, with D possibly matching TRBD2 (6 bases). Germline-derived CDR1 and CDR2 are LGHDT and YNNKEL (reference sequence). V was clipped by 4 bases and J by 4 bases, with 10 bases between them. The CDR3 sequence is 13 residues long. The CDR3 DNA reads TGTGCCAGCAGCCTCGGGAGAGCAGAGACCCAGTACTTC. Protein sequence: CASSLGRAETQYF.

The chain couples TRBV6-2 or TRBV6-3 to TRBJ2-5; 9 bases are shared with TRBD2. Per germline, CDR1 MNHEY and CDR2 SVGEGT. After removal of 4 bases from V and 3 bases from J, the junction contained 9 bases not matched to a gene. The CDR3 is 16 amino acids. The CDR3 region is CASSSRWVAGEETQYF. The CDR3, as DNA: TGTGCCAGCAGTTCCCGGTGGGTAGCGGGAGAAGAGACCCAGTACTTC.

This clonotype appeared a few times. The chain has TRBV20-1 and TRBJ1-1; no clear D. Germline CDR1 and CDR2: DFQATT and SNEGSKA (reference sequence). The CDR3 sequence is 16 residues long. Trimming pared 4 bases from V and 5 bases from J, leaving 23 bases between. The CDR3 nucleotides are TGCAGTGCTAAGAAGGATACCAGTGGAGGTGGGACTGAAGCTTTCTTT. The encoded protein is CSAKKDTSGGGTEAFF.

The chain combines TRBV4-3 with TRBJ2-1; tentative D call: TRBD2 (5 bases). Germline V gene lookup returns CDR1 LGHNA and CDR2 YSLEER. CDR3 length: 16 residues. Between the trimmed V and J ends, which lost 3 bases and 4 bases, there was a span of 16 bases. CDR3 amino acids: CASSHGSSGGYNEQFF. CDR3 in DNA: TGCGCCAGCAGCCATGGATCCTCGGGCGGGTACAATGAGCAGTTCTTC.

This clonotype was observed a few times. CDR3 residues: CASSQEGGFDEQYF. In DNA form, the CDR3 reads TGTGCCAGCAGCCAAGAGGGGGGGTTTGACGAGCAGTACTTC. The genes are TRBV4-2 and TRBJ2-7; TRBD2 aligns across 7 bases. This CDR3 is 14 amino acids long. J gave up 5 bases and V 0 bases, and 4 bases lay outside the gene matches. Looked up from germline, CDR1 is LGHNA and CDR2 is YNFKEQ.

This clonotype was recorded at least ten times. The chain employs TRBV29-1 and TRBJ1-5; D is unresolved. The CDR3 totals 14 residues. Trimming removed 4 bases at V and 1 base at J, with 11 bases between. Germline V gene lookup returns CDR1 SQVTM and CDR2 ANQGSEA. The CDR3 sequence is CSVAGGSSNQPQHF. The CDR3 DNA follows: TGCAGCGTTGCAGGCGGGAGCAGCAATCAGCCCCAGCATTTT.

In this sample, this clonotype turned up a few times. The rearrangement uses TRBV5-1 and TRBJ1-1, with D unclear. V lost 6 bases and J lost 1, with 16 bases in between. The germline V gene has CDR1 SGHRS and CDR2 YFSETQ. The CDR3 loop spans 15 amino acids. CDR3 loop: CASTLGGVTNTEAFF. The CDR3 coding sequence is TGCGCCAGCACCCTTGGCGGGGTCACGAACACTGAAGCTTTCTTT.

This sequence joins TRBV20-1 and TRBJ2-1; D is ambiguous. Deletions cut 5 bases from V and 7 bases from J, with 15 bases between. Germline lookup yields CDR1 DFQATT and CDR2 SNEGSKA (reference sequence). The CDR3 has 13 residues. The CDR3 bases are TGCAGTGCTTGCGGCCTAAGGGTGAATGAGCAGTTCTTC. Amino acids: CSACGLRVNEQFF.

The CDR3 DNA is TGTGCCAGCAGCCCAATACAGGGGAGCTCCTACGAGCAGTACTTC. Its protein is CASSPIQGSSYEQYF. The chain carries TRBV25-1 and TRBJ2-7, with TRBD1 matching over 7 bases. The trim removed 6 bases at V and 0 bases at J, leaving 8 bases unmatched. This CDR3 is 15 amino acids long. CDR1 and CDR2 (germline): MGHDK, SYGVNS.

The CDR3 spells CATSDFRANNVLTF. The CDR3 nucleotides are TGTGCCACCAGTGATTTCCGAGCCAACAACGTCCTGACTTTC. This chain links TRBV24-1 with TRBJ2-6; D is undetermined. The CDR3 sequence is 14 residues long. V lost 1 base to trimming and J lost 9 bases, with 9 bases between them. Germline CDR1 KGHDR, CDR2 SFDVKD.

There are a few counts of this clonotype. The gene calls are TRBV5-1 and TRBJ1-2; TRBD1 aligns across 7 bases. CDR1 SGHRS and CDR2 YFSETQ come from the germline V gene. This CDR3 spans 16 amino acids. The J segment lost 3 bases and the V segment lost 0 bases, leaving 8 bases of the junction unmatched. CDR3 region: CASSLEGTDTDYGYTF. CDR3 DNA: TGCGCCAGCAGCTTGGAAGGGACAGACACCGACTATGGCTACACCTTC.

There are a few counts of this clonotype. In DNA, the CDR3 is TGTGCCATAACCAGCGGGGGGTACGAGCAGTACTTC. This translates into CAITSGGYEQYF. The gene calls are TRBV6-2 or TRBV6-3 and TRBJ2-7, with 9 bases identical to TRBD2. The CDR3 runs 12 residues. V shed 10 bases, J shed 4 bases, and the junction held 5 bases outside the gene matches. Germline CDR1 is MNHEY and CDR2 is SVGEGT.

V is TRBV24-1 and J is TRBJ2-1, with no clear D. The CDR3 covers 11 residues. With 6 bases removed from V and 10 bases from J, the gap between germline ends came to 9 bases. The germline V gene encodes CDR1 KGHDR and CDR2 SFDVKD. CDR3 bases: TGTGCCACCAGTCGAAGCAGAGAGCAGTTCTTC. Amino acid sequence: CATSRSREQFF.

V usage is TRBV5-6 and J usage is TRBJ2-1, with D hard to call. Per the germline V gene, CDR1 is SGHDT and CDR2 is YYEEEE. The CDR3 runs to 13 residues. Trimming stripped 4 bases from V and 6 bases from J, with 11 bases between. In DNA form, the CDR3 reads TGTGCCAGCAGCCTGACAAGGAGCAATGAGCAGTTCTTC. Its translation is CASSLTRSNEQFF.

This clonotype was seen only a few times. The V and J genes are TRBV6-5 and TRBJ2-3, with D possibly matching TRBD1 (6 bases). CDR1 and CDR2 (germline): MNHEY, SVGAGI. V was cut by 1 base and J by 2 bases, with 10 bases left in between. The CDR3 runs 15 residues. In DNA form, the CDR3 reads TGTGCCAGCAGTTACTTGGGACATCTCACAGATACGCAGTATTTT. It specifies CASSYLGHLTDTQYF.

The rearrangement uses TRBV5-1 and TRBJ1-2; D may be TRBD1 (6 bases). Trimming removed 0 bases at V and 5 bases at J, with 11 bases between. CDR1 is SGHRS, CDR2 YFSETQ, per germline. CDR3 size: 14 residues. CDR3 residues: CASSLVTGNYGYTF. CDR3 sequence (DNA): TGCGCCAGCAGCTTGGTCACAGGGAATTATGGCTACACCTTC.

In this sample, this clonotype turned up a few times. The chain has TRBV7-9 and TRBJ2-5; 7 nucleotides line up with TRBD2. Germline V CDR1 and CDR2: SEHNR, FQNEAQ (reference sequence). The CDR3 extends over 14 amino acids. The V gene end was trimmed by 5 bases and the J gene end by 4 bases; junction bases not matched to a gene: 7. Written as DNA, the CDR3 is TGTGCCAGCAGCCCCCCGGGACTACCAGAGACCCAGTACTTC. Its protein product is CASSPPGLPETQYF.

The chain links TRBV7-9 to TRBJ2-1, with 12 bases identical to TRBD2. The CDR3 is made up of 19 amino acids. Germline CDR1 and CDR2: SEHNR and FQNEAQ (reference sequence). With V trimmed by 5 bases and J by 4 bases, 15 bases remained unmatched. The CDR3 DNA reads TGTGCCAGCAGCCCACGGGCTAGCGGGAGGGCCGAAGCATACAATGAGCAGTTCTTC. It yields the protein CASSPRASGRAEAYNEQFF. Combining the CDR3 with reference TRBV7-9 and TRBJ2-1 gives the whole variable domain DTGVSQNPRHKITKRGQNVTFRCDPISEHNRLYWYRQTLGQGPEFLTYFQNEAQLEKSRLLSDRFSAERPKGSFSTLEIQRTEQGDSAMYLCASSPRASGRAEAYNEQFFGPGTRLTVL.

Only a few counts were recorded for this clonotype. CDR3 sequence: CATSRAVQTGNTIYF. Written as DNA, the CDR3 is TGTGCCACCAGCAGGGCCGTCCAAACTGGAAACACCATATATTTT. V and J are TRBV15 and TRBJ1-3; D remains unclear. CDR1 and CDR2 from the germline V gene are LNHNV and YYDKDF (reference sequence). The CDR3 is 15 residues long. Trimming left V 3 bases short and J 2 bases short, with 11 bases between.

The rearrangement links TRBV12-3 or TRBV12-4 to TRBJ1-2; D is unresolved. Trimming took off 4 bases at V and 5 bases at J, with 17 bases between the two ends. CDR3 size: 15 residues. In nucleotides, the CDR3 is TGTGCCAGCAGTTATGGCGCAGGAGAGGTGTATGGCTACACCTTC. It encodes CASSYGAGEVYGYTF.

This clonotype came up many times. The chain joins TRBV6-6 to TRBJ2-7; TRBD2 agrees at 10 bases. The J segment lost 5 bases and the V segment lost 2 bases, leaving 3 bases of the junction unmatched. The CDR3 contains 14 residues. The germline V gene has CDR1 MNHNY and CDR2 SVGAGI (reference sequence). The CDR3: CASSYGLAVDEQYF. The CDR3 DNA follows: TGTGCCAGCAGTTACGGACTAGCGGTCGACGAGCAGTACTTC.

This clonotype was seen a handful of times. The rearrangement uses TRBV12-3 or TRBV12-4 and TRBJ2-1; 10 bases fit TRBD1. J gave up 14 bases and V 4 bases, and 14 bases lay outside the gene matches. This CDR3 is 15 amino acids long. The CDR3 DNA follows: TGTGCCAGCAGTTCTGCCGGGACAGGGGCCCTCGGGGAGTTCTTC. Translated: CASSSAGTGALGEFF.